This TCR beta chain was recovered during a study of T cells in Graves' hyperthyroidism and ophthalmopathy. On the study more broadly: Peripheral blood was acquired at first diagnosis, ahead of any therapy whatsoever. Study-wide results and limits: The model foresaw ophthalmopathy a median approximately 6.3 months prior to onset.

Amplification targeted TCR beta CDR3 regions from RNA transcripts. Carried out on the TCR CDR3, a first-round RT-PCR used the HTBI primer set. TCRdb reprocessed the multiplex PCR reads via MiXCR and lists one record per CDR3 protein. This table has around 400,000 distinct CDR3 sequences, 15% to 17% appearing once. This clonotype was seen repeatedly, ten times or more. Antigen unknown. The blood was taken when hyperthyroidism was first diagnosed, before any ophthalmopathy symptoms showed up. V was pared by 6 bases and J by 6 bases, with 3 bases of the junction left unmatched. Per germline, CDR1 MNHEY and CDR2 SMNVEV (reference sequence). This CDR3 region has 12 residues.

The receptor comes from a woman aged 18 to 35 with Graves' hyperthyroidism that later progressed to Graves' ophthalmopathy. The chain employs TRBV27 and TRBJ1-1; 8 bases agree with TRBD1. Sample: blood. The CDR3 sequence: CASRQGGAEAFF. Here the CDR3 DNA reads TGTGCCAGCAGACAGGGGGGGGCTGAAGCTTTCTTT.